The present entry profiles one T cell receptor (beta chain) with its context. Patients in Seattle were enrolled during active infection, then followed longitudinally. This entry belongs to a study of blood T cell repertoires in COVID-19. The overall study: Researchers got acute and convalescent COVID-19 samples from the United States, Italy and Spain.

Original processing methods: Researchers report that nucleated cell counts were estimated from reference gene primer amplification. Profiled with immunoSEQ multiplex PCR; TCRdb holds only in-frame clones, not every one. That table supplies the V and J calls and clone size; D and trimming were determined from the DNA. This table has roughly 200,000 clones, around 80% appearing once. Germline CDR1 and CDR2: KGHSH and LQKENI. The V end was cut by 3 bases, the J end by 2 bases, with 12 bases between. This CDR3 comprises 15 residues. This clonotype originated in a woman aged 80 or older with COVID-19, enrolled during active disease. The sequenced sample was peripheral blood. The chain recombines TRBV18 with TRBJ2-3; D is uncertain. The CDR3 DNA reads TGTGCCAGCTCACCGGCTCCTTCTGCCACAGATACGCAGTATTTT. Translated, it gives CASSPAPSATDTQYF.